Below, 18 T cell receptor beta chains from the same sample are listed, as sequenced in a study of T cells in Graves' hyperthyroidism and ophthalmopathy. Amplification of TCR beta CDR3 regions was performed using RNA transcripts as template. During a first-round RT-PCR of the TCR CDR3, the HTBI primer set was used. A single record per CDR3 protein comes from TCRdb applying MiXCR to the multiplex PCR reads. The table records approximately 320,000 distinct CDR3 sequences, 16% of them present only once. The specimen sequenced was blood. The receptors were gathered from a man aged 25 to 40 with Graves' hyperthyroidism.

This clonotype was counted ten times or more. This chain uses TRBV6-1 with TRBJ2-2; D perhaps matches TRBD2 (7 bases). The germline gives CDR1 MNHNS, CDR2 SASEGT. V shed 5 bases and J shed 7 bases, with 20 bases lying between them. The CDR3 has 16 residues. CDR3 sequence reads: CASSYTRGGSFGELFF. CDR3 nucleotides: TGTGCCAGCAGTTATACCAGGGGCGGGAGTTTCGGGGAGCTGTTTTTT.

This clonotype came up many times. The rearrangement joins TRBV7-9 to TRBJ2-1, with D tentatively TRBD2 (6 bases). CDR3 length: 18 residues. Germline V gene lookup returns CDR1 SEHNR and CDR2 FQNEAQ (reference sequence). Trimming removed 5 bases from V and 1 base from J, with 21 bases in between. The CDR3, as DNA: TGTGCCAGCAGCCCGCGGGACGCTGACGGGCCGTCCTACAATGAGCAGTTCTTC. This codes for CASSPRDADGPSYNEQFF.

This clonotype occurred a few times. The V and J genes are TRBV9 and TRBJ2-5, with D possibly TRBD1 on 5 matching bases. Germline V gene data show CDR1 as SGDLS and CDR2 as YYNGEE. The CDR3 spans 14 residues. Trimming pared 4 bases from V and 1 base from J, leaving 11 bases between. CDR3 DNA sequence: TGTGCCAGCAGCCCAGGACATTTCCAAGAGACCCAGTACTTC. Protein sequence: CASSPGHFQETQYF. Variable domain in full (rest from reference TRBV9 and TRBJ2-5): DSGVTQTPKHLITATGQRVTLRCSPRSGDLSVYWYQQSLDQGLQFLIQYYNGEERAKGNILERFSAQQFPDLHSELNLSSLELGDSALYFCASSPGHFQETQYFGPGTRLLVL.

The rearrangement uses TRBV5-5 and TRBJ1-5; 8 bases map to TRBD1. J gave up 6 bases and V 4 bases, and 6 bases lay outside the gene matches. Germline CDR1 SGHKS, CDR2 YYEKEE (reference sequence). The CDR3 extends over 14 amino acids. The CDR3, as DNA: TGTGCCAGCAGCGGCAACAGGGGGGGTCAGCCCCAGCATTTT. Protein sequence: CASSGNRGGQPQHF.

With regard to this clonotype: A single base separates this from a much larger clone, so it may be a read error. J is TRBJ2-1 and V is TRBV11-3; D remains ambiguous. CDR3 length equals 13 residues. The germline V gene encodes CDR1 SGHNT and CDR2 YENEEA. The V end was cut by 9 bases, the J end by 5 bases, with 14 bases between. CDR3 coding DNA: TGTGCCAGGAGTTTTGGCCCAGACAATGAGCAGTTCTTC. This gives the protein CARSFGPDNEQFF.

There are many counts of this clonotype. J is TRBJ2-1 and V is TRBV7-8, with 9 bases that match TRBD2. The V segment lost 2 bases and the J segment 10 bases; nucleotides outside the gene matches: 9. Per the germline V gene, CDR1 is SGHVS and CDR2 is FQNEAQ. The CDR3 runs 15 residues. DNA for the CDR3: TGTGCCAGCAGCTTATGGACTAGCGCTGCCAGAGAGCAGTTCTTC. Amino acids: CASSLWTSAAREQFF.

This clonotype was detected only a few times. This rearrangement joins TRBV24-1 to TRBJ2-3; D is unresolved. This CDR3 spans 13 amino acids. Trimming removed 9 bases from V and 1 base from J, with 10 bases in between. Germline CDR1 is KGHDR and CDR2 is SFDVKD. The CDR3 here is CATGSPRTDTQYF. CDR3 nucleotide sequence: TGTGCCACCGGATCGCCCCGCACAGATACGCAGTATTTT.

This clonotype has just a few counts. The rearrangement uses TRBV20-1 and TRBJ2-3, with D tentatively TRBD1 or TRBD2 (5 bases each). Germline V CDR1 and CDR2: DFQATT, SNEGSKA (reference sequence). V was trimmed by 7 bases and J by 2 bases, leaving 7 bases between them. CDR3 length: 11 amino acids. CDR3 bases: TGCAGTGGAGGGGTCACAGATACGCAGTATTTT. The encoded protein is CSGGVTDTQYF.

This clonotype was counted a few times. The genes are TRBV5-1 and TRBJ1-3; D ambiguous. Trimming took 6 bases from V and 4 from J, leaving 17 bases between them. CDR3 size: 15 residues. Looked up from germline, CDR1 is SGHRS and CDR2 is YFSETQ. The CDR3: CASKEGRTRGNTIYF. The CDR3 region has the DNA TGCGCCAGCAAAGAAGGTCGGACTCGGGGAAACACCATATATTTT.

The chain has TRBV12-3 or TRBV12-4 and TRBJ2-2; 8 nucleotides align to TRBD2. V shed 5 bases and J 1 base; nucleotides not matched to a gene: 6. This CDR3 is 16 amino acids long. The CDR3 DNA is TGTGCCAGCAGTAGTAGCGGGAAACTGAACACCGGGGAGCTGTTTTTT. Protein product: CASSSSGKLNTGELFF.

V is TRBV4-1 and J is TRBJ1-2; D not resolved. Germline V gene lookup returns CDR1 MGHRA and CDR2 YSYEKL. Trimming took 2 bases from V and 7 from J, leaving 11 bases between them. The CDR3 sequence is 13 residues long. CDR3 sequence (DNA): TGCGCCAGCAGCCAAACAGCGTCGGGTGGCTACACCTTC. Translating gives CASSQTASGGYTF.

At least ten counts were recorded for this clonotype. The rearrangement uses TRBV5-1 and TRBJ2-1, with a weak D call TRBD2 (6 bases). The CDR3 sequence is 16 residues long. The V gene lost 3 bases and the J gene lost 5 bases, with 18 bases spanning the gap. Looked up from germline, CDR1 is SGHRS and CDR2 is YFSETQ. CDR3 in DNA: TGCGCCAGCAGCTGGACTGCGGCGGGGATGAACAATGAGCAGTTCTTC. It specifies CASSWTAAGMNNEQFF.

This clonotype was seen a few times. The V gene is TRBV12-3 or TRBV12-4, the J gene TRBJ2-2; D unclear. Trimming removed 4 bases at V and 6 bases at J, with 15 bases between. The CDR3 has 15 residues. The CDR3, as DNA: TGTGCCAGCAGTTCGCCCGGATTAAGGGCCGGGGAGCTGTTTTTT. Translating it yields CASSSPGLRAGELFF.

The chain couples TRBV14 to TRBJ2-2; 7 positions agree with TRBD2. There are 15 residues in the CDR3. Germline loops: CDR1 SGHDN, CDR2 FVKESK. V lost 3 bases and J lost 5; bases outside the gene matches: 6. In DNA, the CDR3 is TGTGCCAGCAGCCACCGAAGCGGGACTACCGGGGAGCTGTTTTTT. Translation: CASSHRSGTTGELFF.

The chain carries TRBV7-9 and TRBJ1-6; 7 bases align to TRBD1. Germline assignment: CDR1 SEHNR and CDR2 FQNEAQ (reference sequence). The CDR3 contains 16 residues. The V segment lost 1 base and the J segment 5 bases; nucleotides outside the gene matches: 5. The CDR3 nucleotides are TGTGCCAGCAGCTTAGGAGGGACAGATAATAATTCACCCCTCCACTTT. It specifies CASSLGGTDNNSPLHF.

This clonotype has more than one count but fewer than ten. V usage is TRBV5-1 and J usage is TRBJ1-2, with 9 bases fitting TRBD1. The V gene end was trimmed by 1 base and the J gene end by 4 bases; junction bases not matched to a gene: 5. Germline CDR1 reads SGHRS; CDR2 reads YFSETQ. This CDR3 is 15 amino acids long. The CDR3 nucleotides are TGCGCCAGCAGCTTGTCGCCGGGACAGGGCTATGGCTACACCTTC. Encoded protein: CASSLSPGQGYGYTF.

This clonotype was counted at least ten times. The genes are TRBV2 and TRBJ2-7, with 10 bases fitting TRBD1. Germline trimming cut 6 bases from V and 5 bases from J; bases unmatched to any gene: 16. This CDR3 is built from 17 residues. Per the germline V gene, CDR1 is SNHLY and CDR2 is FYNNEI. The DNA of the CDR3 is TGTGCCAGCAGCTACAAACGCCGGGACAGGGGAGGCCACGAGCAGTACTTC. Amino acid sequence: CASSYKRRDRGGHEQYF.

This clonotype showed up just a few times. The CDR3 DNA reads as TGTGCCAGCAGCTTATTTAAAAAGGGTTCGACCGGGGAGCTGTTTTTT. Translating it yields CASSLFKKGSTGELFF. The gene calls are TRBV11-2 and TRBJ2-2, with D uncertain. V gave up 2 bases and J gave up 5 bases, with 15 bases separating them. There are 16 residues in the CDR3. CDR1 and CDR2 from the germline V gene are SGHAT and FQNNGV. The full variable domain, its missing parts supplied by reference TRBV11-2 and TRBJ2-2, is EAGVAQSPRYKIIEKRQSVAFWCNPISGHATLYWYQQILGQGPKLLIQFQNNGVVDDSQLPKDRFSAERLKGVDSTLKIQPAKLEDSAVYLCASSLFKKGSTGELFFGEGSRLTVL.